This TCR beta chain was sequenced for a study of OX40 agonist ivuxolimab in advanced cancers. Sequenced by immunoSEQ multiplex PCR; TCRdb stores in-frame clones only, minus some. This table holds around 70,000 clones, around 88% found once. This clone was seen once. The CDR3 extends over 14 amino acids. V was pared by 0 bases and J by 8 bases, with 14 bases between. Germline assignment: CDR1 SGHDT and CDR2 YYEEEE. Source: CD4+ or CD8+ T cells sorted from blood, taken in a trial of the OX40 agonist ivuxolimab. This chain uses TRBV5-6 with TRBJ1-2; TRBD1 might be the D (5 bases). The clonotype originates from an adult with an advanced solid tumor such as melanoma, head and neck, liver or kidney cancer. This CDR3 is CASSLGGDPRGYTF. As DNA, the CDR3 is TGTGCCAGCAGCTTGGGGGGCGACCCGCGAGGCTACACCTTC.